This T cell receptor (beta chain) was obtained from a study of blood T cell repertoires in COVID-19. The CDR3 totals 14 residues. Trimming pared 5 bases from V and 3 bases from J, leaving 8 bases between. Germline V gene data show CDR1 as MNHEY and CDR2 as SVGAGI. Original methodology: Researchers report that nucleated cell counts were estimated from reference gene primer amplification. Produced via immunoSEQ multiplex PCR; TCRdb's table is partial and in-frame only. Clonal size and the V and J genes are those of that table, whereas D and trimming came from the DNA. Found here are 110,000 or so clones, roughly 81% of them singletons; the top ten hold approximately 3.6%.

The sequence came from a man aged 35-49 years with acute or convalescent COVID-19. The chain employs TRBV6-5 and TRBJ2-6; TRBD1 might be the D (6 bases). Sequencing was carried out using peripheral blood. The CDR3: CASSTGFGANVLTF. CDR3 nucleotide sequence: TGTGCCAGCAGTACAGGGTTTGGGGCCAACGTCCTGACTTTC.